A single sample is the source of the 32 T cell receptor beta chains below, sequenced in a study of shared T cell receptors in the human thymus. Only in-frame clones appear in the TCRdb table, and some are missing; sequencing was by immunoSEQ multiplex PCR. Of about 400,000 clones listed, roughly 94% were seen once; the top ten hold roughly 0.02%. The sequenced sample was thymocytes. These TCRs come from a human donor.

The CDR3 region is CASSLTDGDGETQYF. CDR3 DNA: TGCGCCAGCAGCTTAACCGATGGCGATGGGGAGACCCAGTACTTC. The chain has TRBV5-1 and TRBJ2-5, with D hard to call. This CDR3 is built from 15 residues. Germline V gives CDR1 SGHRS, CDR2 YFSETQ. V gave up 2 bases and J gave up 5 bases, with 16 bases separating them.

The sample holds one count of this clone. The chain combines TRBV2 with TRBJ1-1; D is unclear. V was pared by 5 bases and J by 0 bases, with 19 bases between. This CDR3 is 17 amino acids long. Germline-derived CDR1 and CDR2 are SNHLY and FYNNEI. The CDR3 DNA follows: TGTGCCAGCAGTCGAGCGCCGCCCGGGCACATGAACACTGAAGCTTTCTTT. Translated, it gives CASSRAPPGHMNTEAFF.

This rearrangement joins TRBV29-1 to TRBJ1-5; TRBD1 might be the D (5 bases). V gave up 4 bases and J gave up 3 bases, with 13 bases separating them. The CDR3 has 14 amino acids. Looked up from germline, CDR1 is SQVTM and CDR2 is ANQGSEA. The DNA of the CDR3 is TGCAGCGTTGTAGGGGCAGGGTTCAATCAGCCCCAGCATTTT. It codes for CSVVGAGFNQPQHF.

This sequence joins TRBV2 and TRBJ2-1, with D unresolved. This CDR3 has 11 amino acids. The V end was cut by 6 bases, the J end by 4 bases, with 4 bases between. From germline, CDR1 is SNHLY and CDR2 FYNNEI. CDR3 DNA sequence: TGTGCCAGCAGAGGATACAATGAGCAGTTCTTC. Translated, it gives CASRGYNEQFF. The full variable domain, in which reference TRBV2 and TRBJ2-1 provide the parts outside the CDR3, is EPEVTQTPSHQVTQMGQEVILRCVPISNHLYFYWYRQILGQKVEFLVSFYNNEISEKSEIFDDQFSVERPDGSNFTLKIRSTKLEDSAMYFCASRGYNEQFFGPGTRLTVL.

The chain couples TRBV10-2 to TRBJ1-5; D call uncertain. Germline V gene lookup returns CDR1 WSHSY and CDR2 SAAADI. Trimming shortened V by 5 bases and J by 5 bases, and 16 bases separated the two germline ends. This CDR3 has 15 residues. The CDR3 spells CASSPFRVMDQPQHF. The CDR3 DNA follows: TGCGCCAGCAGTCCCTTCCGGGTTATGGATCAGCCCCAGCATTTT.

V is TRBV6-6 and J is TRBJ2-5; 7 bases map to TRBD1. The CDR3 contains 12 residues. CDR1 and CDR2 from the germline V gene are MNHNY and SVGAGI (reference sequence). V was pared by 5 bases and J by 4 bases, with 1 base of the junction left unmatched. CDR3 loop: CASSDRVETQYF. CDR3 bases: TGTGCCAGCAGTGACAGGGTAGAGACCCAGTACTTC.

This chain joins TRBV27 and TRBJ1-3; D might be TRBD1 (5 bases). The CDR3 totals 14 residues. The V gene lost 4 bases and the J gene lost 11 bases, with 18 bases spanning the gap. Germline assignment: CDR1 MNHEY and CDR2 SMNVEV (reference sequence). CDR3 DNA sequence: TGTGCCAGCAGTTGGGGGAAGAGCGCTGGCGCCATATATTTT. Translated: CASSWGKSAGAIYF.

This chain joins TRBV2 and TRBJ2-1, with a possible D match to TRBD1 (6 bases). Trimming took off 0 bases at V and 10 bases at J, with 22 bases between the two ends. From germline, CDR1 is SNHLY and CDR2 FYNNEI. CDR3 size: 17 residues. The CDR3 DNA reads TGTGCCAGCAGTGAAGCGGGACCTCAGGGGCTCCTCGGGGAGCAGTTCTTC. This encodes CASSEAGPQGLLGEQFF. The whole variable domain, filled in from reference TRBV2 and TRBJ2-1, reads EPEVTQTPSHQVTQMGQEVILRCVPISNHLYFYWYRQILGQKVEFLVSFYNNEISEKSEIFDDQFSVERPDGSNFTLKIRSTKLEDSAMYFCASSEAGPQGLLGEQFFGPGTRLTVL.

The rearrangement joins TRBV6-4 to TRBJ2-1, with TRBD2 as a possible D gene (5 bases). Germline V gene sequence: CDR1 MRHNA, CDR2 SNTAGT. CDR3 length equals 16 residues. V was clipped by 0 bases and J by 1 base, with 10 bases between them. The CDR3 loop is CASSDSPGGSYNEQFF. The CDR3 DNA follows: TGTGCCAGCAGTGACTCGCCAGGAGGATCCTACAATGAGCAGTTCTTC.

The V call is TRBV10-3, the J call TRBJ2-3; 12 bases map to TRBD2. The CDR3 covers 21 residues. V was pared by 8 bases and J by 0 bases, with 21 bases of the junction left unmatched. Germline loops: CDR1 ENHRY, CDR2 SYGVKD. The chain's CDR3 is CAIRRVSDLAGGSRSTDTQYF. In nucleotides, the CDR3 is TGTGCCATCCGCCGGGTCAGCGACCTAGCGGGAGGGAGTAGGAGCACAGATACGCAGTATTTT.

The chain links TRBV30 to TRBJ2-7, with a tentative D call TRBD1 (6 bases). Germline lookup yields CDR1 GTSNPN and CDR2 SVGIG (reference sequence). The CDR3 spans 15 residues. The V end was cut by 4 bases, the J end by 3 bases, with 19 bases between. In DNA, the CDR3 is TGTGCCTGGACCCAATTCGGACAGCACCTCTACGAGCAGTACTTC. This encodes CAWTQFGQHLYEQYF.

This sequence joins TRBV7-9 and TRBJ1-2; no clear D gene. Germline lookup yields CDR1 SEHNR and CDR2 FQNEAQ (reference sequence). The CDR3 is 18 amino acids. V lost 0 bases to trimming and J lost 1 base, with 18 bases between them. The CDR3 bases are TGTGCCAGCAGCTTAGCGCGGACTCAGGATTTCGGTAACTATGGCTACACCTTC. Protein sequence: CASSLARTQDFGNYGYTF. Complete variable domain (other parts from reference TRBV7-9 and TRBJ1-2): DTGVSQNPRHKITKRGQNVTFRCDPISEHNRLYWYRQTLGQGPEFLTYFQNEAQLEKSRLLSDRFSAERPKGSFSTLEIQRTEQGDSAMYLCASSLARTQDFGNYGYTFGSGTRLTVV.

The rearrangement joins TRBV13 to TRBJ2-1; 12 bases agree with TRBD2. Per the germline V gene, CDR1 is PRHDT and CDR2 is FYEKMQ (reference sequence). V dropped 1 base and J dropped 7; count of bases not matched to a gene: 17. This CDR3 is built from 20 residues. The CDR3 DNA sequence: TGTGCCAGCAGCTTAGTTCCGCCGGCTAGCGGGAGGGCGGGAAAGAATGAGCAGTTCTTC. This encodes CASSLVPPASGRAGKNEQFF.

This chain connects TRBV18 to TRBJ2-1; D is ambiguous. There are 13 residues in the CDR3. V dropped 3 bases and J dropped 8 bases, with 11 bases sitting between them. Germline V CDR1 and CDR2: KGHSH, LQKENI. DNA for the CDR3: TGTGCCAGCTCACCGTCGAACCGGGATGAGCAGTTCTTC. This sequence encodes CASSPSNRDEQFF.

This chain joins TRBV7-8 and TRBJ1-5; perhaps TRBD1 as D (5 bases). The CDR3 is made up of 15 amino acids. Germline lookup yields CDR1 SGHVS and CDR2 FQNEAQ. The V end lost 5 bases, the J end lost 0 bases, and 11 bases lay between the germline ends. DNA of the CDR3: TGTGCCAGCAGCCCCAACAGGTTTAGCAATCAGCCCCAGCATTTT. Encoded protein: CASSPNRFSNQPQHF. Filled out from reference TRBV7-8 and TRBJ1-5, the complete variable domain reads GAGVSQSPRYKVAKRGQDVALRCDPISGHVSLFWYQQALGQGPEFLTYFQNEAQLDKSGLPSDRFFAERPEGSVSTLKIQRTQQEDSAVYLCASSPNRFSNQPQHFGDGTRLSIL.

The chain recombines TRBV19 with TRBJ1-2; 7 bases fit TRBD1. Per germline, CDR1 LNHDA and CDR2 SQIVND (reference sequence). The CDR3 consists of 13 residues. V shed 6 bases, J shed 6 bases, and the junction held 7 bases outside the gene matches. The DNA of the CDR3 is TGTGCCAGTAGGAGGGACAGCGGTCATGGCTACACCTTC. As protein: CASRRDSGHGYTF. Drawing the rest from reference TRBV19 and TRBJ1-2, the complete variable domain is DGGITQSPKYLFRKEGQNVTLSCEQNLNHDAMYWYRQDPGQGLRLIYYSQIVNDFQKGDIAEGYSVSREKKESFPLTVTSAQKNPTAFYLCASRRDSGHGYTFGSGTRLTVV.

The CDR3 bases are TGTGCCAGCAGCCAGAATAGCGGGAGGGTGTGGGACGAGCAGTACTTC. Encoded protein: CASSQNSGRVWDEQYF. The chain links TRBV7-2 to TRBJ2-7, with 11 bases aligning to TRBD2. This CDR3 is 16 amino acids long. Germline V lookup: CDR1 SGHTA, CDR2 FQGNSA. The trim removed 5 bases at V and 5 bases at J, leaving 11 bases unmatched.

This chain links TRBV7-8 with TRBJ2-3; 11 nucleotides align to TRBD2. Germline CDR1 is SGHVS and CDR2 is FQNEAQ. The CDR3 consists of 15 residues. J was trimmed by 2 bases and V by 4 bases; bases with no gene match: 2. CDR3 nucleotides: TGTGCCAGCAGCTCGGGACTAGCGGCCACAGATACGCAGTATTTT. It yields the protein CASSSGLAATDTQYF.

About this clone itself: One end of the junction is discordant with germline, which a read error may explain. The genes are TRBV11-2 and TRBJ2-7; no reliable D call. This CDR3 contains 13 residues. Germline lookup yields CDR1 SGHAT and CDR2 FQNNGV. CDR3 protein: CASSLEPPAQAHF. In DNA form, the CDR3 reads TGTGCCAGCAGCTTAGAGCCCCCAGCGCAGGCCCATTTC. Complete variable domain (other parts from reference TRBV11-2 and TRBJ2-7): EAGVAQSPRYKIIEKRQSVAFWCNPISGHATLYWYQQILGQGPKLLIQFQNNGVVDDSQLPKDRFSAERLKGVDSTLKIQPAKLEDSAVYLCASSLEPPAQAHFGPGTRLTVT.

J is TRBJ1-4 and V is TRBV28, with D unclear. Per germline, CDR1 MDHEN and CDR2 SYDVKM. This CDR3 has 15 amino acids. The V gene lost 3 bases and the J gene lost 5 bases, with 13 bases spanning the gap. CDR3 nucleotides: TGTGCCAGCAGTTTCTCCGCAGATTCAAATGAAAAACTGTTTTTT. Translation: CASSFSADSNEKLFF.

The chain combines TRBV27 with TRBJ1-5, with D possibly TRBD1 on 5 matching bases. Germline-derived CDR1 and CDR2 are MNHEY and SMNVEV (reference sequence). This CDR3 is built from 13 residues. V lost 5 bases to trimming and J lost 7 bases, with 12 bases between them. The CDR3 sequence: CASSDQWGQPQHF. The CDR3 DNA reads TGTGCCAGCAGTGACCAGTGGGGCCAGCCCCAGCATTTT.

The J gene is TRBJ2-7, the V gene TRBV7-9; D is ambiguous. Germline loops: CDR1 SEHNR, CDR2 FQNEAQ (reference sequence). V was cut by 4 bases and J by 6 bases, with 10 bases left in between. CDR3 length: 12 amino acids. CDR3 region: CASSSRPGEQYF. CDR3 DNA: TGTGCCAGCAGCTCCAGACCCGGCGAGCAGTACTTC.

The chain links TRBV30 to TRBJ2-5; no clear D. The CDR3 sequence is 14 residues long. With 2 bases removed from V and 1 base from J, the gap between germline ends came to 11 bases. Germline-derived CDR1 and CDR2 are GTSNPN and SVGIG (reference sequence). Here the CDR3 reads CAWSIVSGQETQYF. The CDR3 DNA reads TGTGCCTGGAGTATAGTCTCTGGCCAAGAGACCCAGTACTTC.

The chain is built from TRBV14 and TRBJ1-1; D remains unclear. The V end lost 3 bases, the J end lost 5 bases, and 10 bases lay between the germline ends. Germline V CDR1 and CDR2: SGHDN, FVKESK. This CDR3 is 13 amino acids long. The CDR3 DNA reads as TGTGCCAGCAGCCAGTGGGCCGGGACTGAAGCTTTCTTT. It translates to CASSQWAGTEAFF.

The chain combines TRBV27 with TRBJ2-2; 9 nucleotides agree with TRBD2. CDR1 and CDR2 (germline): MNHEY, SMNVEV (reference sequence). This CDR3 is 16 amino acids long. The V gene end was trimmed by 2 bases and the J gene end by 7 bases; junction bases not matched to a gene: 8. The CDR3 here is CASSLTSGYRGGELFF. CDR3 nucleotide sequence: TGTGCCAGCAGTTTAACTAGCGGGTATCGGGGCGGGGAGCTGTTTTTT.

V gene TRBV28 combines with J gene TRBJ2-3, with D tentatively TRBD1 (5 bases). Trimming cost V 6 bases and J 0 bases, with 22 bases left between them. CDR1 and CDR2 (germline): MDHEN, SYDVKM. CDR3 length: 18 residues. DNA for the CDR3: TGTGCCAGCAGCCTAAAGACAGCCACTCATCCTAGCACAGATACGCAGTATTTT. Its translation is CASSLKTATHPSTDTQYF.

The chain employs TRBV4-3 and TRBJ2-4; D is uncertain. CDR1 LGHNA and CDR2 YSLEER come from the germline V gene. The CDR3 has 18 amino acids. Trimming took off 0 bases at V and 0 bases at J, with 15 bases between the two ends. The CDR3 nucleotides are TGCGCCAGCAGCCAAGAATTTGGAACTCCACTAGCCAAAAACATTCAGTACTTC. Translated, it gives CASSQEFGTPLAKNIQYF.

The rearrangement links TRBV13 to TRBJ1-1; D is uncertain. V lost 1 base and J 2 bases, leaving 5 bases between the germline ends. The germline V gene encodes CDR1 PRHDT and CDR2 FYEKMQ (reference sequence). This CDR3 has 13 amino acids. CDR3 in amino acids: CASSLEANTEAFF. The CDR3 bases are TGTGCCAGCAGCTTAGAGGCAAACACTGAAGCTTTCTTT. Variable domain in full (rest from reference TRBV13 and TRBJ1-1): AAGVIQSPRHLIKEKRETATLKCYPIPRHDTVYWYQQGPGQDPQFLISFYEKMQSDKGSIPDRFSAQQFSDYHSELNMSSLELGDSALYFCASSLEANTEAFFGQGTRLTVV.

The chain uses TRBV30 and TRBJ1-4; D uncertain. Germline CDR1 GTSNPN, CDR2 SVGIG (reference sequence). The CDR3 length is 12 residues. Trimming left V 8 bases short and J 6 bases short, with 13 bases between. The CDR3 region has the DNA TGTGCCCTCGAACCGGGTGATGAAAAACTGTTTTTT. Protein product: CALEPGDEKLFF.

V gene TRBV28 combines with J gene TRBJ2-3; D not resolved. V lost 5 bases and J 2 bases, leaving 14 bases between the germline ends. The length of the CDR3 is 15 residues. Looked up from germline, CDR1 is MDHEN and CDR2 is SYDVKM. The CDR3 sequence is CASSPERWVTDTQYF. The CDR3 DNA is TGTGCCAGCAGTCCCGAGAGGTGGGTCACAGATACGCAGTATTTT.

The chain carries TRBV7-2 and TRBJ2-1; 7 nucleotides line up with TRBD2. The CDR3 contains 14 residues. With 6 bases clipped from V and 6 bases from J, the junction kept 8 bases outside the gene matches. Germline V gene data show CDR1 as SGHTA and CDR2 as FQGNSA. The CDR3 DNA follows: TGTGCCAGCAGTCATGGACTAGAGGGCAATGAGCAGTTCTTC. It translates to CASSHGLEGNEQFF.

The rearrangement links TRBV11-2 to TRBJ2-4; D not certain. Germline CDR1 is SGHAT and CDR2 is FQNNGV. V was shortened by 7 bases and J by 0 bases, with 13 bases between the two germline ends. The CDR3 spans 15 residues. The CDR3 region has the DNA TGTGCCAGCAACCAGAACAGTTCAGCCAAAAACATTCAGTACTTC. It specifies CASNQNSSAKNIQYF.